Below, 11 T cell receptor beta chains from the same sample are listed, as sequenced in a study of lymphopenia after photon versus proton radiotherapy. Assay used: immunoSEQ multiplex PCR; TCRdb lists only in-frame clones, some missing. The profile shows 68,000 or so clones, roughly 88% of them singletons. The material was peripheral blood, obtained from a patient treated with photon-based radiotherapy. The receptors here all came from a woman in her sixties or seventies with pancreatic cancer.

The chain links TRBV30 to TRBJ1-5; D call uncertain. The CDR3 contains 13 residues. CDR1 and CDR2 (germline): GTSNPN, SVGIG (reference sequence). V was pared by 3 bases and J by 1 base, with 7 bases between. The CDR3 protein is CAWSFRSNQPQHF. The CDR3 DNA is TGTGCCTGGAGCTTCCGGAGCAATCAGCCCCAGCATTTT.

V and J are TRBV28 and TRBJ1-5, with 11 bases matching TRBD1. Germline CDR1 MDHEN, CDR2 SYDVKM. J gave up 2 bases and V 2 bases, and 2 bases lay outside the gene matches. CDR3 length equals 16 residues. DNA of the CDR3: TGTGCCAGCAGTTTAGCGGGACAGGGGGGCAATCAGCCCCAGCATTTT. Its protein product is CASSLAGQGGNQPQHF.

The chain carries TRBV29-1 and TRBJ1-2; D may be TRBD1 (5 bases). Germline values: CDR1 SQVTM, CDR2 ANQGSEA. CDR3 length: 12 amino acids. V lost 4 bases to trimming and J lost 5 bases, with 11 bases between them. Here the CDR3 reads CSVGAGNYGYTF. Written as DNA, the CDR3 is TGCAGCGTTGGGGCAGGGAATTATGGCTACACCTTC.

This chain joins TRBV5-5 and TRBJ2-6; 8 positions agree with TRBD1. Germline V gene sequence: CDR1 SGHKS, CDR2 YYEKEE (reference sequence). Germline trimming cut 0 bases from V and 1 base from J; bases unmatched to any gene: 6. The CDR3 extends over 18 amino acids. The CDR3: CASSLVGTGESGANVLTF. As DNA, the CDR3 is TGTGCCAGCAGCTTGGTAGGGACAGGTGAATCTGGGGCCAACGTCCTGACTTTC.

The V and J genes are TRBV19 and TRBJ2-2; the D is unclear. Germline CDR1 and CDR2: LNHDA and SQIVND (reference sequence). Trimming took off 1 base at V and 5 bases at J, with 8 bases between the two ends. The CDR3 is made up of 14 amino acids. This CDR3 reads CASSIGPGTGELFF. DNA for the CDR3: TGTGCCAGTAGTATAGGGCCTGGTACCGGGGAGCTGTTTTTT.

This clone was found a few times. V gene TRBV7-9 combines with J gene TRBJ2-1, with D hard to call. This CDR3 has 12 residues. The germline CDR1 and CDR2 sequences are SEHNR and FQNEAQ (reference sequence). V lost 5 bases and J 7 bases, leaving 9 bases between the germline ends. CDR3 nucleotides: TGTGCCAGCAGCCCCTCGGTTAATGAGCAGTTCTTC. Translating gives CASSPSVNEQFF.

The CDR3 region has the DNA TGTGCCAGCAGTTTACGGCCGGGACTGGGTGCGAACGGGGAGCTGTTTTTT. Protein product: CASSLRPGLGANGELFF. The chain carries TRBV27 and TRBJ2-2, with TRBD2 as a possible D gene (6 bases). Germline CDR1 reads MNHEY; CDR2 reads SMNVEV (reference sequence). CDR3 length equals 17 residues. The V gene lost 2 bases and the J gene lost 7 bases, with 20 bases spanning the gap.

The table lists this clone with a few counts. The chain links TRBV7-3 to TRBJ2-2, with D unresolved. The germline CDR1 and CDR2 sequences are SGHTA and FQGTGA. The CDR3 has 13 residues. The V end was cut by 8 bases, the J end by 4 bases, with 11 bases between. The CDR3 region has the DNA TGTGCCAGCGGCAGGTCGGGCACCGGGGAGCTGTTTTTT. Its protein is CASGRSGTGELFF.

This clone was recorded only once. The rearrangement joins TRBV11-2 to TRBJ2-7, with TRBD1 matching 11 bases. The CDR3 covers 16 residues. Germline V lookup: CDR1 SGHAT, CDR2 FQNNGV. Trimming cost V 4 bases and J 7 bases; bases outside gene matches: 12. CDR3 region: CASSSTYRTGGSEQYF. The CDR3 DNA follows: TGTGCCAGCAGCTCGACGTATCGGACAGGGGGCAGTGAGCAGTACTTC.

The V and J genes are TRBV5-1 and TRBJ1-3; a possible D gene is TRBD1 (6 bases). CDR3 length: 15 amino acids. The germline CDR1 and CDR2 sequences are SGHRS and YFSETQ. The ends were cut back, 4 bases at V and 4 bases at J, with 15 bases in the middle. CDR3 region: CASSRGQPAGNTIYF. The CDR3 coding sequence is TGCGCCAGCAGCAGAGGACAGCCGGCGGGAAACACCATATATTTT.

This chain links TRBV7-9 with TRBJ2-7; 10 bases agree with TRBD1. Germline V CDR1 and CDR2: SEHNR, FQNEAQ (reference sequence). CDR3 length equals 16 residues. With V trimmed by 2 bases and J by 0 bases, 4 bases remained unmatched. CDR3 in amino acids: CASSLFGQGVSYEQYF. CDR3 sequence (DNA): TGTGCCAGCAGCTTATTCGGACAGGGGGTCTCCTACGAGCAGTACTTC. Drawing the rest from reference TRBV7-9 and TRBJ2-7, the complete variable domain is DTGVSQNPRHKITKRGQNVTFRCDPISEHNRLYWYRQTLGQGPEFLTYFQNEAQLEKSRLLSDRFSAERPKGSFSTLEIQRTEQGDSAMYLCASSLFGQGVSYEQYFGPGTRLTVT.